This entry lists 20 T cell receptor beta chains sequenced from one sample in a study of identical twins. One entry per CDR3 protein, called by TCRdb with MiXCR from the 5' RACE reads. Of 450,000 or so distinct CDR3 sequences listed, approximately 15% are singletons. In addition, the sample was reused for a study of yellow fever vaccine responses in identical twins.

Material: CD4+ T cells sorted from blood. All receptors derive from a woman aged 18-29 years in good health.

The chain combines TRBV7-3 with TRBJ2-1; 11 bases are a match to TRBD2. The germline CDR1 and CDR2 sequences are SGHTA and FQGTGA. The V segment lost 4 bases and the J segment 0 bases; nucleotides outside the gene matches: 2. This CDR3 has 16 amino acids. In DNA, the CDR3 is TGTGCCAGCAGCTCGGGACTAGCGGTCTCCTACAATGAGCAGTTCTTC. Translated: CASSSGLAVSYNEQFF.

The V and J genes are TRBV3-1 and TRBJ2-3; TRBD2 agrees at 12 bases. V trimming: 3 bases; J trimming: 5 bases; junction bases outside the gene matches: 6. The CDR3 length is 16 residues. Per the germline V gene, CDR1 is LGHDT and CDR2 is YNNKEL (reference sequence). The CDR3: CASSQAPGLAGDTQYF. For the CDR3, the DNA is TGTGCCAGCAGCCAGGCCCCGGGACTAGCGGGAGATACGCAGTATTTT.

The chain carries TRBV27 and TRBJ2-7; 10 bases line up with TRBD2. The trim removed 6 bases at V and 7 bases at J, leaving 9 bases unmatched. The germline V gene has CDR1 MNHEY and CDR2 SMNVEV (reference sequence). The CDR3 length is 14 residues. As DNA, the CDR3 is TGTGCCAGCAGAAAACTAGCGGGGACTACTGAGCAGTACTTC. Protein sequence: CASRKLAGTTEQYF.

This clonotype was recorded a few times. The J gene is TRBJ2-5, the V gene TRBV10-3; 13 nucleotides match TRBD2. CDR1 ENHRY and CDR2 SYGVKD come from the germline V gene. With 0 bases clipped from V and 5 bases from J, the junction kept 15 bases outside the gene matches. This CDR3 contains 20 residues. The CDR3 nucleotides read TGTGCCATCAGTGAGTCACCCCAACTAGCGGGGGGGAAGATAGGGGAGACCCAGTACTTC. It specifies CAISESPQLAGGKIGETQYF.

V gene TRBV19 combines with J gene TRBJ2-1, with 10 positions matching TRBD1. There are 15 residues in the CDR3. Germline CDR1 LNHDA, CDR2 SQIVND (reference sequence). Unmatched junction bases numbered 6, after V lost 4 bases and J lost 6 bases. The CDR3 sequence is CASSKPGQGSNEQFF. The CDR3 DNA sequence: TGTGCCAGTAGTAAACCGGGACAGGGGAGCAATGAGCAGTTCTTC. The full variable domain, in which reference TRBV19 and TRBJ2-1 provide the parts outside the CDR3, is DGGITQSPKYLFRKEGQNVTLSCEQNLNHDAMYWYRQDPGQGLRLIYYSQIVNDFQKGDIAEGYSVSREKKESFPLTVTSAQKNPTAFYLCASSKPGQGSNEQFFGPGTRLTVL.

The chain employs TRBV29-1 and TRBJ2-7, with 9 bases that match TRBD1. The V segment lost 5 bases and the J segment 0 bases; nucleotides outside the gene matches: 5. The CDR3 is made up of 14 amino acids. Germline-derived CDR1 and CDR2 are SQVTM and ANQGSEA. CDR3 nucleotide sequence: TGCAGCGTTTCTCGACAGGGGGGCTCCTACGAGCAGTACTTC. Translation: CSVSRQGGSYEQYF.

This clonotype turned up a few times. The chain joins TRBV7-9 to TRBJ2-2, with 9 bases aligning to TRBD2. Germline CDR1 SEHNR, CDR2 FQNEAQ (reference sequence). This CDR3 has 16 amino acids. V shed 5 bases and J 4 bases; nucleotides not matched to a gene: 8. This chain's CDR3 is CASSPRTSVFTGELFF. The CDR3, as DNA: TGTGCCAGCAGCCCCCGGACTAGCGTTTTCACCGGGGAGCTGTTTTTT.

This clonotype has just a few counts. V gene TRBV4-3 combines with J gene TRBJ2-3; 11 nucleotides agree with TRBD2. This CDR3 is built from 18 residues. From germline, CDR1 is LGHNA and CDR2 YSLEER. Losses at the gene ends were 4 bases for V and 3 bases for J; bases not matched to a gene: 12. DNA for the CDR3: TGCGCCAGCAGCCTTGTTACTAGCGGGAGTATGGGGACAGATACGCAGTATTTT. Encoded protein: CASSLVTSGSMGTDTQYF.

The chain has TRBV6-2 or TRBV6-3 and TRBJ2-1, with D unclear. Between the trimmed V and J ends, which lost 7 bases and 2 bases, there was a span of 6 bases. CDR3 length equals 12 residues. The germline gives CDR1 MNHEY, CDR2 SVGEGT. The CDR3 loop reads CASKGPYNEQFF. The CDR3, as DNA: TGTGCCAGCAAAGGACCCTACAATGAGCAGTTCTTC.

This clonotype was recorded a few times. The chain has TRBV29-1 and TRBJ2-7; no reliable D call. Germline loops: CDR1 SQVTM, CDR2 ANQGSEA. The CDR3 sequence is 11 residues long. Trimming stripped 3 bases from V and 0 bases from J, with 3 bases between. The CDR3: CSVDNSYEQYF. CDR3 nucleotides: TGCAGCGTTGACAACTCCTACGAGCAGTACTTC.

The rearrangement joins TRBV3-1 to TRBJ1-3; D is perhaps TRBD1 (5 bases). The germline V gene has CDR1 LGHDT and CDR2 YNNKEL (reference sequence). V dropped 4 bases and J dropped 0 bases, with 10 bases sitting between them. The CDR3 is made up of 15 amino acids. CDR3 DNA: TGTGCCAGCAGCCGGGGGGATATCTCTGGAAACACCATATATTTT. Amino acid sequence: CASSRGDISGNTIYF.

This chain connects TRBV11-2 to TRBJ2-7; D remains ambiguous. V lost 3 bases, J lost 5 bases, and 11 bases lay in between. The CDR3 has 13 residues. CDR1 and CDR2 from the germline V gene are SGHAT and FQNNGV. The CDR3 protein is CASSFSERDEQYF. DNA for the CDR3: TGTGCCAGCAGCTTCTCCGAACGAGACGAGCAGTACTTC.

This clonotype came up many times. The V gene is TRBV29-1, the J gene TRBJ2-1; D gene unclear. CDR3 length: 13 amino acids. The V end was cut by 6 bases, the J end by 0 bases, with 9 bases between. Germline CDR1 reads SQVTM; CDR2 reads ANQGSEA. CDR3 coding DNA: TGCAGCGTCTCCAGGAGCTCCTACAATGAGCAGTTCTTC. Residues: CSVSRSSYNEQFF.

A remark on this clonotype: Germline and junction disagree at one end, which may indicate a read error. The CDR3 loop reads CASSLGFGRLSSYEQYF. CDR3 DNA: TGCGCCAGCAGTTTGGGATTTGGAAGGTTGAGCTCCTACGAGCAGTACTTC. The chain uses TRBV5-1 and TRBJ2-7, with D uncertain. Germline loops: CDR1 SGHRS, CDR2 YFSETQ. CDR3 size: 17 residues.

The chain uses TRBV5-1 and TRBJ2-5, with D tentatively TRBD2 (6 bases). The CDR3 is 15 residues long. CDR1 is SGHRS and CDR2 is YFSETQ in the germline V gene. V was trimmed by 4 bases and J by 3 bases, leaving 16 bases between them. The chain's CDR3 is CASSQGGGGEETQYF. CDR3 DNA sequence: TGCGCCAGCAGCCAAGGAGGCGGCGGGGAAGAGACCCAGTACTTC. Filled out from reference TRBV5-1 and TRBJ2-5, the complete variable domain reads KAGVTQTPRYLIKTRGQQVTLSCSPISGHRSVSWYQQTPGQGLQFLFEYFSETQRNKGNFPGRFSGRQFSNSRSEMNVSTLELGDSALYLCASSQGGGGEETQYFGPGTRLLVL.

This rearrangement joins TRBV4-3 to TRBJ2-7; D unresolved. V gave up 7 bases and J gave up 6 bases, with 13 bases separating them. Germline CDR1 LGHNA, CDR2 YSLEER. The CDR3 spans 12 residues. CDR3: CASTIGVSEQYF. The CDR3 DNA is TGCGCCAGCACCATTGGGGTGTCCGAGCAGTACTTC.

The sample holds a few counts of this clonotype. The chain joins TRBV7-6 to TRBJ2-1, with D unresolved. CDR1 is SGHVS, CDR2 FNYEAQ, per germline. This CDR3 is built from 15 residues. The ends were cut back, 1 base at V and 5 bases at J, with 12 bases in the middle. CDR3: CASSLGGLGNNEQFF. The CDR3 bases are TGTGCCAGCAGCTTAGGTGGTTTGGGGAACAATGAGCAGTTCTTC.

The rearrangement joins TRBV18 to TRBJ2-7; D remains ambiguous. V lost 5 bases and J 3 bases, leaving 11 bases between the germline ends. The CDR3 spans 13 residues. Germline CDR1 and CDR2: KGHSH and LQKENI. This CDR3 reads CASSAKTNYEQYF. CDR3 coding DNA: TGTGCCAGCTCAGCCAAGACAAACTACGAGCAGTACTTC.

This clonotype was seen many times. The V gene is TRBV12-3 or TRBV12-4, the J gene TRBJ1-2; the match to TRBD1 covers 9 bases. Trimming at V came to 6 bases and at J to 2 bases, leaving 7 bases not matched to a gene. The CDR3 runs 15 residues. CDR3 DNA sequence: TGTGCCAGCAGCATCGGACAGGGGAAGAACTATGGCTACACCTTC. This codes for CASSIGQGKNYGYTF.

This clonotype turned up a few times. The rearrangement joins TRBV28 to TRBJ2-1, with D unresolved. CDR1 MDHEN and CDR2 SYDVKM come from the germline V gene. V was pared by 3 bases and J by 0 bases, with 6 bases between. This CDR3 comprises 14 residues. The CDR3 is CASSLVGSYNEQFF. CDR3 DNA: TGTGCCAGCAGTTTGGTGGGCTCCTACAATGAGCAGTTCTTC.